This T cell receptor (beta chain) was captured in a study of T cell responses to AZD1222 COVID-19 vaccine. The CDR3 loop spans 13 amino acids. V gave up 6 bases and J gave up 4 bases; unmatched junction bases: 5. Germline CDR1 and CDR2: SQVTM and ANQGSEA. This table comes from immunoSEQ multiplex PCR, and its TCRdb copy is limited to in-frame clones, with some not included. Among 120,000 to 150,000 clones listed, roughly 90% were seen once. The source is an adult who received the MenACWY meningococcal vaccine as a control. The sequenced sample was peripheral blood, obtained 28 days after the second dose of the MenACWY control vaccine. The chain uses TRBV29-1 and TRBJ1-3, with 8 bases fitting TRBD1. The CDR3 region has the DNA TGCAGCGTCGAGACAGGGGCAGGAAACACCATATATTTT. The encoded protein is CSVETGAGNTIYF.